Reported below is one T cell receptor beta chain. No cognate antigen has been identified for it. No quality values exist for individual bases; no much larger clone is one base distant. This sample is part of a study of T-cell memory formation after mild COVID-19 (dated by TCRdb to about 2021). As for the study more broadly: TCR sequence clusters from the two donors were largely donor specific. Longitudinal TCRalpha and TCRbeta repertoire sequencing tracked T-cell clones expanding and contracting after mild COVID-19 in two donors. The cohort comprised two young, previously healthy adult volunteers, one female and one male.

PBMCs were isolated by Ficoll-Paque density gradient centrifugation. CDR1 SQVTM and CDR2 ANQGSEA are derived from the germline V gene. The CDR3, from cysteine to phenylalanine, totals 17 residues. The only DNA kept is the CDR3, 51 bases in frame from the first base. V is trimmed back by 0 bases and J by 4 bases, and the junction contains 11 bases that no gene match accounts for. Sequencing took place on an Illumina NovaSeq 6000. TCRalpha and TCRbeta cDNA libraries were built by 5'RACE with constant-segment primers, adding sample barcodes and unique molecular identifiers. RNA was extracted from every sample with Trizol reagent. Library amplification was performed in two PCR steps, and a second sample barcode and Illumina TruSeq adapters were introduced in the second step. The libraries were sequenced on an Illumina NovaSeq using 2 x 150 bp paired-end reads. Per the authors' processing: The reads were demultiplexed and collapsed into UMI-guided consensus sequences using migec v1.2.7. Using mixcr v2.1.11, UMI consensuses were aligned to TRA and TRB V and J templates and then assembled into clonotypes. A clonotype was counted as expanded or contracted only if both edgeR and NoisET called the change significant, with noise models trained on biological replicates. For edgeR calls, the cutoffs were a false discovery rate-adjusted p below 0.01 and a log2 fold-change threshold of 1. PCA with hierarchical clustering of max-normalized trajectories of the 1000 most abundant clonotypes was used as exploratory dynamics analysis. Separately sequenced CD4+ and CD8+ repertoires were used to assign the CD4 or CD8 phenotype of responding clones. TCRdb took the public reads, trimmed them with fastp at Q25, ran MiXCR for clone calling and kept in-frame beta chains. Entries that share a CDR3 protein sequence are merged under the most common genes and DNA. These V and J calls rely on TCRdb rather than the paper's analysis. In all, the sample holds about 430,000 distinct CDR3 sequences, and 15% to 20% of those were seen once. The ten largest clones add up to about a fifth of the sample.

The full study reports these points: SARS-CoV-2 specificity of the second-wave clones peaking on day 37 was not confirmed. Contracting CD4+ clones were located mainly in the CM and EM memory subsets, whereas CD8+ clones were found to be enriched in EMRA. Only a couple of mild cases were covered in the study, and larger cohorts including severe cases with pre-infection samples were considered necessary. Some responding clones were found in pre-infection memory, which suggests that pre-existing cross-reactive memory T cells took part in the SARS-CoV-2 response. Clones contracting from day 15 to 85 had balanced CD4/CD8 phenotypes, while a second wave expanding from day 15 to 37 was biased towards CD4+.

The sample taken for sequencing was PBMCs or a T cell subset sorted from them (not recorded which). This sequence was found in a man aged 18-30 years who had mild COVID-19 (a few samples of this study predate the infection). The sample titles of this study are shuffled in the database, so cell type and time point are left out; the donor was told from shared clones. This chain is built from TRBV29-1 and TRBJ2-5; 10 junctional bases match TRBD2. CDR3 reads: CSVEDRRAGGPGETQYF. The DNA sequence reads TGCAGCGTTGAAGATCGGCGAGCGGGGGGGCCCGGAGAGACCCAGTACTTC.